This T cell receptor beta chain was sequenced in a study of T cells in Graves' hyperthyroidism and ophthalmopathy. Study overall: Peripheral blood was acquired at first diagnosis, ahead of any therapy whatsoever.

Per the germline V gene, CDR1 is ENHRY and CDR2 is SYGVKD. The junction had 2 bases not matched to a gene; V was cut back by 6 bases and J by 3 bases. The CDR3 runs to 13 residues. Researchers took RNA transcripts and amplified the TCR beta CDR3 regions from them. The HTBI primer set served for first-round RT-PCR of the TCR CDR3. TCRdb analysed the multiplex PCR reads with MiXCR anew, one entry per CDR3 protein. There are about 710,000 distinct CDR3 sequences in the sample; roughly 15% occur only once, and around 8.1% lies in the top ten. The sample holds many counts of this clonotype. A much larger clone differs by one base, so this may be a read error. The PBMCs were taken from approximately 11 ml of fresh peripheral blood.

The sample consisted of blood. The origin of this receptor is a man between 18 and 35 years old with Graves' hyperthyroidism. V gene TRBV10-3 combines with J gene TRBJ2-5; 9 bases align to TRBD1. The CDR3 coding sequence is TGTGCCATCAGCCGGGACAGGGAAGAGACCCAGTACTTC. It codes for CAISRDREETQYF.